This passage covers 28 T cell receptor beta chains from one sample sequenced in a study of T cell responses to AZD1222 COVID-19 vaccine. TCRdb's copy holds only in-frame clones and misses some; the assay was immunoSEQ multiplex PCR. Counted here are about 200,000 clones, approximately 93% occurring once; the ten biggest clones make up 1%. Material: peripheral blood, obtained 28 days after the second AZD1222 dose. The source is an adult who received the AZD1222 COVID-19 vaccine.

Written as DNA, the CDR3 is TGTGCTAGTGGTTCGGGACTGAACTACGAGCAGTACTTC. Its protein product is CASGSGLNYEQYF. The rearrangement joins TRBV12-5 to TRBJ2-7; TRBD2 is a possible D gene (6 bases). The CDR3 contains 13 residues. CDR1 is LGHNT, CDR2 FRNRAP, per germline. Trimming left V 4 bases short and J 3 bases short, with 10 bases between.

The V call is TRBV2, the J call TRBJ2-5, with TRBD2 matching over 9 bases. The V gene end was trimmed by 6 bases and the J gene end by 7 bases; junction bases not matched to a gene: 9. Germline loops: CDR1 SNHLY, CDR2 FYNNEI. The CDR3 is 14 amino acids. The CDR3: CASRPGTSFGTQYF. DNA for the CDR3: TGTGCCAGCAGGCCCGGGACTAGCTTTGGGACCCAGTACTTC. Complete variable domain (other parts from reference TRBV2 and TRBJ2-5): EPEVTQTPSHQVTQMGQEVILRCVPISNHLYFYWYRQILGQKVEFLVSFYNNEISEKSEIFDDQFSVERPDGSNFTLKIRSTKLEDSAMYFCASRPGTSFGTQYFGPGTRLLVL.

The chain is built from TRBV29-1 and TRBJ2-7; 9 nucleotides agree with TRBD1. This CDR3 region has 14 residues. The V and J ends lost 4 bases and 5 bases, in that order; junction bases with no gene match: 9. CDR1 and CDR2 (germline): SQVTM, ANQGSEA. The CDR3 DNA reads as TGCAGCGTTGGATACCAGGACAGGGGCCACGAGCAGTACTTC. Its protein is CSVGYQDRGHEQYF.

This clone has only one observation. The gene calls are TRBV5-4 and TRBJ2-1, with 12 bases identical to TRBD2. CDR1 SGHNT and CDR2 YYREEE come from the germline V gene (reference sequence). Trimming at V came to 4 bases and at J to 0 bases, leaving 8 bases not matched to a gene. The CDR3 is 18 amino acids. In nucleotides, the CDR3 is TGTGCCAGCAGCACCGGGACTAGCGGGCCCAGCTCCTACAATGAGCAGTTCTTC. The encoded protein is CASSTGTSGPSSYNEQFF.

A single count supports this clone. This chain links TRBV7-8 with TRBJ1-3; D remains unclear. V dropped 7 bases and J dropped 15 bases, with 22 bases sitting between them. Germline CDR1 and CDR2: SGHVS and FQNEAQ. There are 13 residues in the CDR3. CDR3 protein: CASTLQTGGKRYF. CDR3 DNA sequence: TGTGCCAGCACCCTACAGACTGGAGGGAAGAGATATTTT.

This clone is a singleton in its sample. The chain employs TRBV5-1 and TRBJ1-4; a possible D gene is TRBD1 (5 bases). CDR1 SGHRS and CDR2 YFSETQ come from the germline V gene. The CDR3 covers 14 residues. Trimming cost V 0 bases and J 8 bases, with 11 bases left between them. The CDR3, as DNA: TGCGCCAGCAGCTTGGGAAGGGGACGGGAAAAACTGTTTTTT. Amino acid sequence: CASSLGRGREKLFF. The whole variable domain, remainder taken from reference TRBV5-1 and TRBJ1-4, is KAGVTQTPRYLIKTRGQQVTLSCSPISGHRSVSWYQQTPGQGLQFLFEYFSETQRNKGNFPGRFSGRQFSNSRSEMNVSTLELGDSALYLCASSLGRGREKLFFGSGTQLSVL.

The CDR3 region is CSGTRGASYNEQFF. The CDR3 DNA is TGCAGCGGCACGCGGGGGGCGTCCTACAATGAGCAGTTCTTC. The chain employs TRBV29-1 and TRBJ2-1, with TRBD2 matching 8 bases. The germline V gene encodes CDR1 SQVTM and CDR2 ANQGSEA. The trim removed 7 bases at V and 1 base at J, leaving 6 bases unmatched. The CDR3 has 14 amino acids.

This sequence joins TRBV3-1 (or the pseudogene TRBV3-2) and TRBJ1-5; TRBD1 matches 8 bases. The V gene's germline CDR1 is LGHDT and CDR2 YNNKEL (reference sequence). The CDR3 runs to 14 residues. Losses at the gene ends were 4 bases for V and 6 bases for J; bases not matched to a gene: 5. The CDR3 DNA is TGTGCCAGCAGCCCCGGGACAGGTATTCAGCCCCAGCATTTT. This codes for CASSPGTGIQPQHF.

The V gene is TRBV9, the J gene TRBJ2-7, with no clear D. With 4 bases removed from V and 6 bases from J, the gap between germline ends came to 14 bases. The germline V gene has CDR1 SGDLS and CDR2 YYNGEE. The CDR3 spans 13 residues. DNA for the CDR3: TGTGCCAGCAGCTATCAAACAGACCGCGAGCAGTACTTC. Translating it yields CASSYQTDREQYF. Complete variable domain (other parts from reference TRBV9 and TRBJ2-7): DSGVTQTPKHLITATGQRVTLRCSPRSGDLSVYWYQQSLDQGLQFLIQYYNGEERAKGNILERFSAQQFPDLHSELNLSSLELGDSALYFCASSYQTDREQYFGPGTRLTVT.

This chain connects TRBV18 to TRBJ2-1; D is unresolved. The CDR3 covers 11 residues. Germline V gene data show CDR1 as KGHSH and CDR2 as LQKENI. Trimming left V 3 bases short and J 8 bases short, with 5 bases between. Here the CDR3 reads CASSPVHEQFF. The CDR3 bases are TGTGCCAGCTCACCGGTCCATGAGCAGTTCTTC.

This chain links TRBV19 with TRBJ1-2; 7 bases line up with TRBD1. From germline, CDR1 is LNHDA and CDR2 SQIVND (reference sequence). J gave up 2 bases and V 3 bases, and 9 bases lay outside the gene matches. The CDR3 has 16 amino acids. The CDR3 sequence is CASSIGTAGGNYGYTF. Written as DNA, the CDR3 is TGTGCCAGTAGTATTGGGACAGCGGGCGGGAACTATGGCTACACCTTC.

As regards this clone: This CDR3 is also generated by other DNA sequences in the sample. The chain has TRBV6-5 and TRBJ2-7; D gene uncertain. Trimming stripped 0 bases from V and 1 base from J, with 7 bases between. In germline, CDR1 is MNHEY, CDR2 SVGAGI. The CDR3 is 14 residues long. This CDR3 reads CASSYSGSSYEQYF. The CDR3 DNA reads TGTGCCAGCAGTTACTCGGGCAGTTCCTACGAGCAGTACTTC.

The chain carries TRBV28 and TRBJ1-2, with a possible D match to TRBD1 (5 bases). Deletions cut 3 bases from V and 8 bases from J, with 28 bases between. The length of the CDR3 is 18 residues. Germline CDR1 MDHEN, CDR2 SYDVKM. As DNA, the CDR3 is TGTGCCAGCAGTTTCAGGCAGGGTTCCTTCCAACAGCTTACAGGCTACACCTTC. Translating it yields CASSFRQGSFQQLTGYTF.

Written as DNA, the CDR3 is TGTGCCACCAGTGATCCCCGGAGGGCATATGAGCAGTTCTTC. Its translation is CATSDPRRAYEQFF. The chain joins TRBV24-1 to TRBJ2-1; D may be TRBD2 (6 bases). The CDR3 totals 14 residues. Germline assignment: CDR1 KGHDR and CDR2 SFDVKD. Trimming removed 3 bases from V and 8 bases from J, with 13 bases in between.

The gene calls are TRBV19 and TRBJ1-1; possibly TRBD1 for D (5 bases). V was trimmed by 0 bases and J by 5 bases, leaving 13 bases between them. CDR1 is LNHDA and CDR2 is SQIVND in the germline V gene (reference sequence). The CDR3 totals 15 residues. CDR3 residues: CASSIDRGESTEAFF. In nucleotides, the CDR3 is TGTGCCAGTAGTATAGATCGAGGGGAGTCAACTGAAGCTTTCTTT.

The gene calls are TRBV5-1 and TRBJ1-1; TRBD1 is a possible D gene (5 bases). V lost 1 base, J lost 0 bases, and 13 bases lay in between. Germline CDR1 and CDR2: SGHRS and YFSETQ. The CDR3 contains 16 residues. In nucleotides, the CDR3 is TGCGCCAGCAGCTTGTTCAACCAGGGATTGAACACTGAAGCTTTCTTT. Encoded protein: CASSLFNQGLNTEAFF.

This chain links TRBV29-1 with TRBJ1-5; 11 bases are shared with TRBD1. In germline, CDR1 is SQVTM, CDR2 ANQGSEA. After removal of 7 bases from V and 6 bases from J, the junction contained 5 bases not matched to a gene. CDR3 length: 13 residues. The CDR3 sequence is CSAGQGAGQPQHF. In nucleotides, the CDR3 is TGCAGCGCCGGACAGGGGGCAGGTCAGCCCCAGCATTTT.

The count of this clone is one. The chain joins TRBV4-1 to TRBJ2-1; D not resolved. Per the germline V gene, CDR1 is MGHRA and CDR2 is YSYEKL. This CDR3 spans 13 amino acids. The germline V and J ends were trimmed by 1 base and 7 bases, with 8 bases remaining between them. CDR3: CASSQAERNEQFF. In nucleotides, the CDR3 is TGCGCCAGCAGCCAAGCCGAACGTAATGAGCAGTTCTTC.

The chain recombines TRBV5-4 with TRBJ1-6; D may be TRBD1 (5 bases). The V gene lost 4 bases and the J gene lost 7 bases, with 21 bases spanning the gap. From germline, CDR1 is SGHNT and CDR2 YYREEE (reference sequence). This CDR3 region has 17 residues. The CDR3 nucleotides are TGTGCCAGCAGCCAGGAATCCCCGGGACTTCGGAATTCACCCCTCCACTTT. Its translation: CASSQESPGLRNSPLHF.

The V gene is TRBV10-3, the J gene TRBJ1-5; maybe TRBD1 (6 bases). The CDR3 has 17 amino acids. Germline V gene data show CDR1 as ENHRY and CDR2 as SYGVKD. V shed 3 bases and J shed 3 bases, with 18 bases lying between them. The CDR3 region is CAISDNEGGGHNQPQHF. The CDR3 bases are TGTGCCATCAGTGATAACGAAGGGGGTGGACACAATCAGCCCCAGCATTTT.

V is TRBV28 and J is TRBJ1-2; the match to TRBD1 covers 7 bases. Germline V gene sequence: CDR1 MDHEN, CDR2 SYDVKM. The J segment lost 4 bases and the V segment lost 5 bases, leaving 10 bases of the junction unmatched. The CDR3 contains 15 residues. The CDR3: CASSPHQGGGYGYTF. CDR3 nucleotide sequence: TGTGCCAGCAGTCCTCACCAGGGGGGAGGCTATGGCTACACCTTC.

This clone was observed once. The V gene is TRBV7-3, the J gene TRBJ1-1; 9 bases map to TRBD1. Per germline, CDR1 SGHTA and CDR2 FQGTGA. This CDR3 contains 14 residues. The V segment lost 5 bases and the J segment 1 base; nucleotides outside the gene matches: 2. The CDR3 region has the DNA TGTGCCAGCAGCACGGGACAGGGGAACACTGAAGCTTTCTTT. Protein sequence: CASSTGQGNTEAFF.

The V gene is TRBV11-1, the J gene TRBJ2-2, with 11 bases matching TRBD1. This CDR3 is 14 amino acids long. The trim removed 8 bases at V and 6 bases at J, leaving 5 bases unmatched. Germline V gene lookup returns CDR1 SGHAT and CDR2 FQDESV (reference sequence). The CDR3 protein is CASAGQGASGELFF. As DNA, the CDR3 is TGTGCCAGCGCTGGACAGGGGGCATCCGGGGAGCTGTTTTTT.

The chain links TRBV7-3 to TRBJ2-1; the D gene is possibly TRBD1 (6 bases). V gave up 2 bases and J gave up 4 bases, with 15 bases separating them. Looked up from germline, CDR1 is SGHTA and CDR2 is FQGTGA. CDR3 length: 16 amino acids. The CDR3 region is CASSLSGVGIYNEQFF. CDR3 sequence (DNA): TGTGCCAGCAGCTTATCAGGGGTTGGGATATACAATGAGCAGTTCTTC. The whole variable domain, filled in from reference TRBV7-3 and TRBJ2-1, reads GAGVSQTPSNKVTEKGKYVELRCDPISGHTALYWYRQSLGQGPEFLIYFQGTGAADDSGLPNDRFFAVRPEGSVSTLKIQRTERGDSAVYLCASSLSGVGIYNEQFFGPGTRLTVL.

This sequence joins TRBV11-3 and TRBJ2-1; 10 nucleotides match TRBD1. The trim removed 3 bases at V and 6 bases at J, leaving 11 bases unmatched. Germline V CDR1 and CDR2: SGHNT, YENEEA. The CDR3 contains 17 residues. CDR3 nucleotides: TGTGCCAGCAGCTTCTCCTCCGGGACAGGGGAGGCCAATGAGCAGTTCTTC. It specifies CASSFSSGTGEANEQFF.

The chain is built from TRBV3-1 (or the pseudogene TRBV3-2) and TRBJ2-7, with D tentatively TRBD1 (7 bases). Germline loops: CDR1 LGHDT, CDR2 YNNKEL (reference sequence). V was cut by 2 bases and J by 1 base, with 9 bases left in between. The CDR3 spans 14 residues. The CDR3 sequence: CASSQQGGSYEQYF. The DNA for the CDR3 is TGTGCCAGCAGCCAACAGGGGGGTTCCTACGAGCAGTACTTC.

The rearrangement joins TRBV16 to TRBJ1-4; D gene unclear. Germline V gene sequence: CDR1 KGHSY, CDR2 FQNENV. This CDR3 has 15 amino acids. Trimming cost V 2 bases and J 6 bases, with 13 bases left between them. The CDR3 loop reads CASSQRDKGDEKLFF. The CDR3 DNA reads TGTGCCAGCAGCCAACGAGACAAGGGAGATGAAAAACTGTTTTTT.

The genes are TRBV27 and TRBJ1-1; D possibly corresponds to TRBD1 (5 bases). The germline CDR1 and CDR2 sequences are MNHEY and SMNVEV (reference sequence). V was shortened by 6 bases and J by 4 bases, with 12 bases between the two germline ends. The CDR3 has 13 residues. CDR3 DNA: TGTGCCAGCAGAAACTCGGGGGTCACTGAAGCTTTCTTT. Translating gives CASRNSGVTEAFF.